The source of this T cell receptor beta chain is a study of T cells after posttransplantation cyclophosphamide. Findings and limits, study-wide: Skin or GI-infiltrating T cells shared few TRB sequences with blood. Recipient CMV seropositivity and CMV reactivation strongly tracked TRB clonality.

Trimming took off 4 bases at V and 4 bases at J, with 9 bases between the two ends. This CDR3 is built from 13 residues. CDR1 is MNHEY, CDR2 SVGAGI, per germline. The repertoire was sequenced with immunoSEQ multiplex PCR; TCRdb's copy has only in-frame clones and lacks some. This sample has about 5,400 clones, each found more than once. Treatment was busulfan-fludarabine conditioning, a marrow graft, and cyclophosphamide on days +3 and +4. This clone occurred many times. What it binds is not known. The clonotype originates from a male patient aged 60-70 years who received an allogeneic stem cell transplant from a related donor, was CMV-positive, and had acute GVHD only. The graft donor may be the source of some T cells. The specimen was PBMCs, collected approximately 360 days after allogeneic stem cell transplant with posttransplant cyclophosphamide. The rearrangement uses TRBV6-5 and TRBJ2-3, with D unclear. CDR3 sequence reads: CASSLVLADTQYF. The CDR3 bases are TGTGCCAGCAGTTTAGTGTTGGCAGATACGCAGTATTTT.